This TCR beta chain is from a study of early T cells in non-severe SARS-CoV-2 infection. At the level of the study: The input, bulk RNA from unsorted whole blood, was sequenced, and chains were unpaired.

There are 14 residues in the CDR3. The V end lost 1 base, the J end lost 8 bases, and 11 bases lay between the germline ends. Looked up from germline, CDR1 is MGHRA and CDR2 is YSYEKL. Study conclusions and caveats: VDJdb matching skewed toward anti-spike CD8 responses, missing private and CD4 specificities.

TCRdb processed the 5' RACE reads anew with MiXCR; each CDR3 protein has one entry. The table records around 64,000 distinct CDR3 sequences, 12% of them present only once. This clonotype was detected only a few times. The antigen remains unidentified. The rearrangement links TRBV4-1 to TRBJ1-4; possible D gene TRBD1, 5 bases. The specimen was whole blood. This receptor was taken from an adult who was a healthcare worker with PCR-confirmed SARS-CoV-2 infection or an uninfected control (not recorded which). CDR3: CASSQARANEKLFF. CDR3 in DNA: TGCGCCAGCAGCCAAGCCAGGGCAAACGAAAAACTGTTTTTT.